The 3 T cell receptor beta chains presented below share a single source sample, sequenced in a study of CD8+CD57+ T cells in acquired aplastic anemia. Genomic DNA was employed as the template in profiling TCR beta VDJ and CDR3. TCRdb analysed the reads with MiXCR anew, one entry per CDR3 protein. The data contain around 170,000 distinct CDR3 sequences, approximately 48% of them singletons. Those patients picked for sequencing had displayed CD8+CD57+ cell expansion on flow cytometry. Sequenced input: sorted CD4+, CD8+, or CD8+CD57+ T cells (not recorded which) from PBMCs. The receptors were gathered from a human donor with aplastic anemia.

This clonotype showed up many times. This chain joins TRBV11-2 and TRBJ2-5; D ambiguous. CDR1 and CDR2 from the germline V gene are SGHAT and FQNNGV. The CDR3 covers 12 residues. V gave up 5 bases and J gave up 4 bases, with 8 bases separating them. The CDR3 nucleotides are TGTGCCAGCAGCAATCGAAGAGAGACCCAGTACTTC. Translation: CASSNRRETQYF.

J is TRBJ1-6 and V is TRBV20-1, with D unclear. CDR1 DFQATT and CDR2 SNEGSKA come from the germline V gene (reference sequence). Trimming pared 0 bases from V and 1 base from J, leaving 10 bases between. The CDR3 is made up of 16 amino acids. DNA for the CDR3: TGCAGTGCTAGAGAAAGTAGTGTTTCCTATAATTCACCCCTCCACTTT. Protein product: CSARESSVSYNSPLHF.

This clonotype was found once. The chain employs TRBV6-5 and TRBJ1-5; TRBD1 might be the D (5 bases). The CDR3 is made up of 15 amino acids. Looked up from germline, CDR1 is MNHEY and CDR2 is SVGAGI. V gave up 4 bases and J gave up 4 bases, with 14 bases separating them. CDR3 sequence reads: CASSWDPAWNQPQHF. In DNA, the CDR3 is TGTGCCAGCAGTTGGGACCCGGCCTGGAATCAGCCCCAGCATTTT.